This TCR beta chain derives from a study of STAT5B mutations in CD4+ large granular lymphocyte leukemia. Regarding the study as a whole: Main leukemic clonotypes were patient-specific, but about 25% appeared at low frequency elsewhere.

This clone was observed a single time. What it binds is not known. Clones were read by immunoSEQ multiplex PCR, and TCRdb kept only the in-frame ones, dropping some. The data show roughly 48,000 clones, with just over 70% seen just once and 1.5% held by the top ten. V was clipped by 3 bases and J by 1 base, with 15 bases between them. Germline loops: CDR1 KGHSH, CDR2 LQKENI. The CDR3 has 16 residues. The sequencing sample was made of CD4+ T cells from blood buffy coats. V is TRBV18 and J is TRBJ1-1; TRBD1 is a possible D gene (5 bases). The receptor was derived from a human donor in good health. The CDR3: CASSPMTGTANTEAFF. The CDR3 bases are TGTGCCAGCTCACCTATGACCGGGACCGCGAACACTGAAGCTTTCTTT. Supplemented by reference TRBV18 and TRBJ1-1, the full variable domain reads NAGVMQNPRHLVRRRGQEARLRCSPMKGHSHVYWYRQLPEEGLKFMVYLQKENIIDESGMPKERFSAEFPKEGPSILRIQQVVRGDSAAYFCASSPMTGTANTEAFFGQGTRLTVV.